These 17 T cell receptor beta chains share one sample of origin, sequenced in a study of T cell responses to AZD1222 COVID-19 vaccine. Clones were read by immunoSEQ multiplex PCR, and TCRdb kept only the in-frame ones, dropping some. Here the sample spans 120,000 or so clones, around 92% being singletons. The material was peripheral blood, obtained on day 0 of AZD1222 vaccination. Receptor source: an adult in good health.

This chain connects TRBV10-3 to TRBJ1-2; 7 nucleotides agree with TRBD1. From germline, CDR1 is ENHRY and CDR2 SYGVKD. The CDR3 is 14 residues long. Trimming cost V 7 bases and J 8 bases; bases outside gene matches: 13. This CDR3 reads CAIIRTGEIGGYTF. The CDR3 DNA follows: TGTGCCATCATTCGAACAGGGGAGATTGGCGGCTACACCTTC.

The rearrangement joins TRBV9 to TRBJ1-1, with 9 bases fitting TRBD1. The germline CDR1 and CDR2 sequences are SGDLS and YYNGEE. The CDR3 is made up of 15 amino acids. Germline trimming cut 3 bases from V and 4 bases from J; bases unmatched to any gene: 7. CDR3 protein: CASSGSGQGLTEAFF. CDR3 nucleotides: TGTGCCAGCAGCGGGTCGGGACAGGGTCTCACTGAAGCTTTCTTT.

As regards this clone: The junction and the germline gene differ at one end; a read error may be behind it. V gene TRBV28 combines with J gene TRBJ2-2; D is possibly TRBD1 or TRBD2 (5 bases each). The CDR3 extends over 11 amino acids. Germline assignment: CDR1 MDHEN and CDR2 SYDVKM. The CDR3 coding sequence is TGTGCCAGCAGCCTTACCAGGGAGCTGCTTTTT. Its translation is CASSLTRELLF.

Only one count was recorded for this clone. One end of the junction fails to match germline, which may point to a read error. The chain is built from TRBV10-3 and TRBJ1-4; D is unresolved. This CDR3 comprises 9 residues. Germline V gene lookup returns CDR1 ENHRY and CDR2 SYGVKD. Here the CDR3 DNA reads TGCTCCGTCCTAGGAAAACTGTTTTTT. This encodes CSVLGKLFF.

This clone was observed a single time. V is TRBV5-1 and J is TRBJ1-5, with D maybe TRBD1 (6 bases). CDR3 length: 15 amino acids. Germline CDR1 reads SGHRS; CDR2 reads YFSETQ. V was pared by 0 bases and J by 2 bases, with 9 bases between. CDR3 region: CASSLEGGGNQPQHF. The CDR3 DNA follows: TGCGCCAGCAGCTTGGAGGGGGGTGGCAATCAGCCCCAGCATTTT.

The rearrangement joins TRBV7-9 to TRBJ2-6; TRBD1 might be the D (5 bases). V lost 10 bases to trimming and J lost 1 base, with 17 bases between them. The CDR3 extends over 16 amino acids. CDR1 SEHNR and CDR2 FQNEAQ come from the germline V gene (reference sequence). The CDR3 DNA is TGTGCCACCCCCCCCCAGGGCTCATCTGGGGCCAACGTCCTGACTTTC. It codes for CATPPQGSSGANVLTF.

The V gene is TRBV5-1, the J gene TRBJ1-4; 7 bases are a match to TRBD1. The CDR3 runs 15 residues. The germline CDR1 and CDR2 sequences are SGHRS and YFSETQ. The V and J ends lost 0 bases and 6 bases, in that order; junction bases with no gene match: 5. In DNA, the CDR3 is TGCGCCAGCAGCTTGGTCGCCAGGGGGGATGAAAAACTGTTTTTT. Protein product: CASSLVARGDEKLFF.

The chain recombines TRBV6-4 with TRBJ1-5; 10 bases are a match to TRBD1. The length of the CDR3 is 18 residues. Germline V gene lookup returns CDR1 MRHNA and CDR2 SNTAGT. V lost 6 bases and J lost 1; bases outside the gene matches: 12. In nucleotides, the CDR3 is TGTGCCAGCAGCGCCTGGGGACAGGGGCGAAGAAGCAATCAGCCCCAGCATTTT. Its translation is CASSAWGQGRRSNQPQHF.

This clone was picked up one time. The rearrangement uses TRBV7-8 and TRBJ1-3; TRBD1 might be the D (5 bases). The CDR3 spans 15 residues. V dropped 1 base and J dropped 4 bases, with 11 bases sitting between them. Per germline, CDR1 SGHVS and CDR2 FQNEAQ. The CDR3 DNA is TGTGCCAGCAGCTTAGTTTCAGGGACCGGAAACACCATATATTTT. It specifies CASSLVSGTGNTIYF.

This rearrangement joins TRBV11-2 to TRBJ1-5; D unresolved. V was shortened by 0 bases and J by 3 bases, with 9 bases between the two germline ends. The CDR3 runs to 15 residues. CDR1 and CDR2 from the germline V gene are SGHAT and FQNNGV. Here the CDR3 DNA reads TGTGCCAGCAGCTTAGATCCCGGCCCCAATCAGCCCCAGCATTTT. Protein product: CASSLDPGPNQPQHF.

The chain couples TRBV5-6 to TRBJ1-4; no firm D call. The CDR3 length is 15 residues. CDR1 and CDR2 (germline): SGHDT, YYEEEE. V lost 0 bases and J lost 1, with 7 bases in between. The CDR3 protein is CASSLDGRTNEKLFF. CDR3 coding DNA: TGTGCCAGCAGCTTGGATGGGAGAACTAATGAAAAACTGTTTTTT.

The chain joins TRBV5-1 to TRBJ1-1; unclear D gene. Germline assignment: CDR1 SGHRS and CDR2 YFSETQ. Trimming removed 7 bases from V and 3 bases from J, with 13 bases in between. The CDR3 is 13 amino acids. CDR3 region: CASARGFDTEAFF. The DNA for the CDR3 is TGCGCCAGCGCCCGAGGATTTGACACTGAAGCTTTCTTT.

The chain joins TRBV6-5 to TRBJ2-1; possible D gene TRBD2, 5 bases. This CDR3 spans 13 amino acids. Per the germline V gene, CDR1 is MNHEY and CDR2 is SVGAGI. The V and J ends lost 2 bases and 12 bases respectively, with 14 bases between them. CDR3 loop: CASSYPLARGQFF. The CDR3 DNA reads TGTGCCAGCAGTTACCCCTTGGCCCGGGGGCAGTTCTTC.

V is TRBV30 and J is TRBJ1-4; D perhaps matches TRBD1 (5 bases). There are 13 residues in the CDR3. V lost 0 bases and J 8 bases, leaving 10 bases between the germline ends. Germline assignment: CDR1 GTSNPN and CDR2 SVGIG (reference sequence). The CDR3 DNA is TGTGCCTGGAGTGTGGGTAGGGGCGAAAAACTGTTTTTT. Residues: CAWSVGRGEKLFF. Looking up the rest from reference TRBV30 and TRBJ1-4 gives the full variable domain: SQTIHQWPATLVQPVGSPLSLECTVEGTSNPNLYWYRQAAGRGLQLLFYSVGIGQISSEVPQNLSASRPQDRQFILSSKKLLLSDSGFYLCAWSVGRGEKLFFGSGTQLSVL.

Regarding this clone: The junction differs from germline at one of its ends, possibly a read error. The J gene is TRBJ1-2, the V gene TRBV2; TRBD1 is a possible D gene (5 bases). Germline V gene lookup returns CDR1 SNHLY and CDR2 FYNNEI. The CDR3 runs 11 residues. The CDR3 reads CASSEGDGYTF. CDR3 in DNA: TGTGCCAGCAGCGAAGGGGATGGCTACACCTTC.

The chain employs TRBV18 and TRBJ2-2; D is possibly TRBD2 (6 bases). This CDR3 comprises 18 residues. Trimming stripped 5 bases from V and 3 bases from J, with 22 bases between. Germline V gene sequence: CDR1 KGHSH, CDR2 LQKENI. The CDR3: CASSILAPAPSDTGELFF. CDR3 DNA: TGTGCCAGCTCAATACTAGCCCCGGCGCCTTCGGACACCGGGGAGCTGTTTTTT.

This clone occurred once. This chain connects TRBV30 to TRBJ2-7; the match to TRBD2 covers 9 bases. CDR3 length: 13 amino acids. The ends lost 2 bases at V and 4 bases at J; junction bases unmatched: 3. Germline CDR1 GTSNPN, CDR2 SVGIG (reference sequence). In DNA form, the CDR3 reads TGTGCCTGGAGTTTAGCGGGAGCATACGAGCAGTACTTC. As protein: CAWSLAGAYEQYF.